This T cell receptor (beta chain) was documented in a study of tumor-infiltrating lymphocytes in localized non-small cell lung cancer. Turning to the study itself: Resected tumor was paired with non-adjacent uninvolved lung from the same patient.

Per the germline V gene, CDR1 is MNHEY and CDR2 is SMNVEV (reference sequence). This CDR3 spans 15 amino acids. V was cut by 5 bases and J by 5 bases, with 18 bases left in between. This clone was recorded a few times. Antigen: not known. The assay was immunoSEQ multiplex PCR, and TCRdb's table has in-frame clones only and misses some. The sample lists 14,000 to 15,000 clones, roughly 81% occurring once. Study results and caveats: Each assay used a separate piece of the same tissue. Only some patients had TCR sequencing, depending on available tissue. Immunotypes IM1 and IM2 had similar TCR-derived T-cell fractions.

The clonotype comes from a human donor with non-small cell lung cancer. Material for sequencing was lung tumor tissue. This chain links TRBV27 with TRBJ1-1, with D unclear. CDR3 sequence reads: CASSLPWMSVTEAFF. As DNA, the CDR3 is TGTGCCAGCAGTCTGCCCTGGATGTCGGTAACTGAAGCTTTCTTT.